Sequencing of this TCR beta chain was carried out in a study of T cell responses to AZD1222 COVID-19 vaccine. Study conclusions and caveats: White British people made up most donors, females outnumbered males, and clonal diversity was possibly underestimated. After two AZD1222 doses, spike-specific TCR breadth and depth rose versus day 0.

The method was immunoSEQ multiplex PCR; TCRdb's version includes in-frame clones alone and lacks a portion of them. The sample consists of roughly 93,000 clones, about 86% of them appearing once. As to this clone: What it recognizes is unknown.

The receptor was isolated from an adult in good health. Sequencing was performed on peripheral blood, taken on day 0 of AZD1222 vaccination.

The CDR3 protein is CASSSGHSGANVLTF. The CDR3 DNA sequence: TGTGCCAGCAGCTCGGGACACTCTGGGGCCAACGTCCTGACTTTC. This chain joins TRBV11-3 and TRBJ2-6, with D maybe TRBD1 (6 bases). CDR1 is SGHNT and CDR2 is YENEEA in the germline V gene. Trimming stripped 4 bases from V and 0 bases from J, with 7 bases between. The CDR3 has 15 residues. Looking up the rest from reference TRBV11-3 and TRBJ2-6 gives the full variable domain: EAGVVQSPRYKIIEKKQPVAFWCNPISGHNTLYWYLQNLGQGPELLIRYENEEAVDDSQLPKDRFSAERLKGVDSTLKIQPAELGDSAVYLCASSSGHSGANVLTFGAGSRLTVL.